This paragraph covers one TCR beta chain sequence. What it binds is unknown. The data derive from a study of T cells in Graves' hyperthyroidism and ophthalmopathy. General study findings and limits: Blood also held most thyroid clonotypes expanded beyond 0.001.

The CDR3 is 17 amino acids. The V and J ends lost 8 bases and 0 bases, in that order; junction bases with no gene match: 12. CDR1 and CDR2 (germline): MGHDK, SYGVNS. From RNA transcripts, TCR beta CDR3 regions were amplified. Using the HTBI primer set, a first-round RT-PCR was run on the TCR CDR3. Using its own MiXCR run on the multiplex PCR reads, TCRdb lists one record per CDR3 protein. The repertoire consists of 700,000 to 850,000 distinct CDR3 sequences, with under 45% occurring once and the leading ten covering about a third. Participants, patients aged 18 to 65, had newly diagnosed hyperthyroidism with a duration under 2 months. Patients were excluded for uncontrolled infection, other autoimmune disease, pregnancy or lactation.

This chain connects TRBV25-1 to TRBJ1-3; 8 bases map to TRBD1. The TCR sequence derives from a woman aged 40 to 49 with Graves' hyperthyroidism. Input material: blood. The CDR3 nucleotides are TGTGCCAGCGGGATACTCAGGGGGCTCGTCTCTGGAAACACCATATATTTT. It encodes CASGILRGLVSGNTIYF.